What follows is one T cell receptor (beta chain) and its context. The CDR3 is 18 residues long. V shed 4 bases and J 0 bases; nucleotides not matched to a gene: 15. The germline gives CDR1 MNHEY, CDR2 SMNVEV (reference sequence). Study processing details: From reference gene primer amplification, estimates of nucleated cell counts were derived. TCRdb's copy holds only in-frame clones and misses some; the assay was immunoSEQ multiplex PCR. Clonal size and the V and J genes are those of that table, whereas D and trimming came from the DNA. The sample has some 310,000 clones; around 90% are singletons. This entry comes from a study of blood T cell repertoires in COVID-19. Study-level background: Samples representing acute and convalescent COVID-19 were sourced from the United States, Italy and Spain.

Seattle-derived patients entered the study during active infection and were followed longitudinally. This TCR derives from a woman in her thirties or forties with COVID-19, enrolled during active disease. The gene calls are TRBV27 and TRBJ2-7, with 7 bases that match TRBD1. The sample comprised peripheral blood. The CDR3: CASSSIVYRRDSSYEQYF. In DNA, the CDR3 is TGTGCCAGCAGTTCGATCGTGTACCGCCGGGACAGCTCCTACGAGCAGTACTTC.